The source of this TCR beta chain is a study of response to subunit inactivated influenza vaccine. Study findings and constraints: Each seasonal influenza vaccination, the authors suggested, recruits few new T cells.

Comments on this clonotype: Its target is unknown.

TCRdb passed the RT-PCR reads through MiXCR, listing each CDR3 protein once. This table has more than 550,000 distinct CDR3 sequences, 12% appearing once. The TCR originated in a man aged 50 or older who received an inactivated influenza vaccine. Source: PBMCs from blood, taken on the day of vaccination.

CDR3 sequence reads: CSAKRTGLDEQYF. The CDR3 DNA is TGCAGTGCTAAAAGGACAGGGTTGGACGAGCAGTACTTC. V is TRBV20-1 and J is TRBJ2-7, with TRBD1 matching 8 bases. Germline V gives CDR1 DFQATT, CDR2 SNEGSKA (reference sequence). CDR3 length: 13 amino acids. The junction had 7 bases not matched to a gene; V was cut back by 4 bases and J by 5 bases.